The rows below give T cell receptor beta chains drawn from one sample of a study of human T cells and chemical hapten exposure. TCRdb ran MiXCR on the RACE reads and lists one entry per CDR3 protein. The sample lists 300,000 to 450,000 distinct CDR3 sequences; around 5.5% were seen once. Sequences were derived from whole blood, sampled in connection with sensitization to the hapten diphenylcyclopropenone (DPC). The receptors derive from a woman between 18 and 30 years old with alopecia areata. Some clones in this sample may be carry-over from other donors' samples. CDR3s include the opening cysteine and the closing phenylalanine or tryptophan. A D gene is named only where the DNA matches it firmly. Only some rows state a clone size, as once, few, many or a class for expanded clones.

abundance | j_gene | v_gene | d_gene | len | CDR3aa | CDR3nt
. | TRBJ1-4 | TRBV7-2 | . | 16 | CASRRGTVGTNEKLFF | TGTGCCAGCAGACGAGGAACAGTGGGTACTAATGAAAAACTGTTTTTT
. | TRBJ1-1 | TRBV13 | TRBD1 | 15 | CATATGGPMNTEAFF | TGTGCCACCGCGACAGGGGGCCCCATGAACACTGAAGCTTTCTTT
many | TRBJ1-1 | TRBV18 | . | 17 | CASSLRGLQNMNTEAFF | TGTGCCAGCTCCCTAAGGGGATTACAGAACATGAACACTGAAGCTTTCTTT
. | TRBJ2-3 | TRBV7-9 | . | 13 | CASSQGRPDTQYF | TGTGCCAGCAGTCAGGGGAGGCCAGATACGCAGTATTTT
many | TRBJ2-1 | TRBV28 | TRBD1 | 22 | CASSFGWGQSRPDREFMDEQFF | TGTGCCAGCAGTTTTGGTTGGGGTCAATCCCGGCCGGACAGGGAGTTTATGGATGAGCAGTTCTTC
many | TRBJ1-2 | TRBV7-9 | TRBD1 | 17 | CASSPGQGASLNYGYTF | TGTGCCAGCAGCCCTGGACAGGGGGCCTCTCTGAACTATGGCTACACCTTC
many | TRBJ1-2 | TRBV12-3/TRBV12-4 | TRBD1 | 15 | CASSPGDRVLSGYTF | TGTGCCAGCAGTCCGGGGGACAGGGTTCTATCTGGCTACACCTTC
. | TRBJ1-5 | TRBV4-1 | . | 18 | CASSQLDMGLYSNQPQHF | TGCGCCAGCAGCCAGCTGGACATGGGACTTTATAGCAATCAGCCCCAGCATTTT
many | TRBJ2-3 | TRBV4-3 | TRBD2 | 16 | CASSQDLQRGKDTQYF | TGCGCCAGCAGCCAAGATCTCCAGCGGGGAAAAGATACGCAGTATTTT
many | TRBJ1-5 | TRBV28 | . | 12 | CASSFRRQPQHF | TGTGCCAGCAGTTTCAGGCGGCAGCCCCAGCATTTT
. | TRBJ2-3 | TRBV24-1 | . | 15 | CATSDSRSSTDTQYF | TGTGCCACCAGTGATTCGCGGTCTAGCACAGATACGCAGTATTTT
. | TRBJ2-1 | TRBV6-5 | TRBD1 | 16 | CASSYSWTGSYNEQFF | TGTGCCAGCAGTTACTCCTGGACAGGTTCCTACAATGAGCAGTTCTTC
many | TRBJ2-7 | TRBV7-6 | . | 14 | CASSLNHPLGEQYF | TGTGCCAGCAGCCTAAACCACCCACTTGGGGAGCAGTACTTC
few | TRBJ1-5 | TRBV7-2 | TRBD1 | 15 | CASSWGQGYNQPQHF | TGTGCCAGCAGCTGGGGACAGGGGTACAATCAGCCCCAGCATTTT
few | TRBJ1-1 | TRBV12-3/TRBV12-4 | . | 17 | CASSPSLLKFMNTEAFF | TGTGCCAGCAGTCCATCCCTTCTTAAATTTATGAACACTGAAGCTTTCTTT
few | TRBJ2-7 | TRBV7-8 | TRBD2 | 15 | CASSFTSGGAVEQYF | TGTGCCAGCAGCTTTACTAGCGGGGGGGCCGTAGAGCAGTACTTC
. | TRBJ1-6 | TRBV13 | . | 17 | CASSSRDKESYNSPLHF | TGTGCCAGCAGCTCCCGGGACAAAGAGTCATATAATTCACCCCTCCACTTT
. | TRBJ1-4 | TRBV24-1 | . | 15 | CATSSGDVTNEKLFF | TGTGCCACCAGTTCCGGGGACGTGACTAATGAAAAACTGTTTTTT
many | TRBJ1-1 | TRBV27 | . | 17 | CASSLSPGVGENTEAFF | TGTGCCAGCAGTTTATCGCCCGGGGTCGGGGAGAACACTGAAGCTTTCTTT
few | TRBJ1-2 | TRBV6-2/TRBV6-3 | . | 14 | CASSTELVSGGYTF | TGTGCCAGCAGTACTGAGTTGGTATCGGGCGGCTACACCTTC
few | TRBJ1-5 | TRBV20-1 | . | 18 | CSASGILQGHHRNQPQHF | TGCAGTGCTAGTGGGATCTTACAGGGTCACCATAGGAATCAGCCCCAGCATTTT
. | TRBJ2-3 | TRBV5-6 | . | 14 | CASSLNRFTDTQYF | TGTGCCAGCAGCTTGAACAGGTTCACAGATACGCAGTATTTT
. | TRBJ2-1 | TRBV7-2 | . | 16 | CASSLDSAVPSIEQFF | TGTGCCAGCAGCCTGGACAGTGCGGTGCCCTCAATTGAGCAGTTCTTC
many | TRBJ2-1 | TRBV3-1 | . | 17 | CASSHGGETSIINEQFF | TGTGCCAGCAGCCATGGGGGCGAGACTAGCATAATAAATGAGCAGTTCTTC
many | TRBJ2-3 | TRBV5-1 | . | 15 | CASSLGGLSTDTQYF | TGCGCCAGCAGCTTGGGAGGGTTAAGCACAGATACGCAGTATTTT
few | TRBJ2-7 | TRBV6-6 | TRBD1 | 15 | CASSYHRDSSYEQYF | TGTGCCAGCAGTTACCACCGGGACAGCTCCTACGAGCAGTACTTC
many | TRBJ2-1 | TRBV20-1 | TRBD2 | 14 | CSATGAGLYNEQFF | TGCAGTGCTACGGGAGCGGGGCTCTACAATGAGCAGTTCTTC
many | TRBJ1-6 | TRBV29-1 | TRBD1 | 14 | CSAEGGQGSSPLHF | TGCAGCGCGGAAGGGGGACAGGGGTCTTCACCCCTCCACTTT
many | TRBJ1-1 | TRBV9 | . | 14 | CASSARLLNTEAFF | TGTGCCAGCAGCGCTCGACTGTTGAACACTGAAGCTTTCTTT
many | TRBJ2-1 | TRBV7-9 | TRBD2 | 18 | CASTASSGGISSYNEQFF | TGTGCCAGCACCGCGAGTAGCGGGGGCATCAGCTCCTACAATGAGCAGTTCTTC
few | TRBJ1-6 | TRBV5-6 | TRBD1 | 15 | CASSVATGNESPLHF | TGTGCCAGCAGCGTAGCGACAGGGAATGAATCACCCCTCCACTTT
. | TRBJ1-1 | TRBV2 | . | 12 | CASRGDIPEAFF | TGTGCCAGCAGGGGGGACATTCCTGAAGCTTTCTTT
many | TRBJ2-2 | TRBV6-1 | . | 17 | CASSLIPSSAGTGELFF | TGTGCCAGCAGTTTAATACCCTCCTCCGCAGGCACCGGGGAGCTGTTTTTT
many | TRBJ2-3 | TRBV12-5 | . | 15 | CASGWGNLDADTQYF | TGTGCTAGTGGTTGGGGGAACCTGGACGCAGATACGCAGTATTTT
. | TRBJ2-6 | TRBV4-3 | . | 17 | CASRSGGDSSGANVLTF | TGCGCCAGCAGGTCGGGCGGGGACTCCTCTGGGGCCAACGTCCTGACTTTC
few | TRBJ2-3 | TRBV5-1 | TRBD2 | 14 | CASSFLAGADTQYF | TGCGCCAGCAGCTTCCTAGCGGGGGCAGATACGCAGTATTTT
few | TRBJ1-6 | TRBV6-5 | . | 16 | CASSYERGAVNSPLHF | TGTGCCAGCAGTTACGAGAGGGGGGCGGTTAATTCACCCCTCCACTTT
few | TRBJ1-5 | TRBV7-2 | TRBD1 | 16 | CASSLNSGTGPQPQHF | TGTGCCAGCAGCTTAAATTCCGGGACAGGGCCGCAGCCCCAGCATTTT
. | TRBJ1-6 | TRBV28 | . | 15 | CASSLYGGRDSPLHF | TGTGCCAGCAGTTTATATGGGGGTCGGGATTCACCCCTCCACTTT
many | TRBJ1-4 | TRBV12-3/TRBV12-4 | . | 13 | CASRGRTNEKLFF | TGTGCCAGCAGGGGCAGGACGAATGAAAAACTGTTTTTT
few | TRBJ2-5 | TRBV7-7 | . | 15 | CASSPYPGVQETQYF | TGTGCTAGCAGCCCATATCCCGGTGTCCAAGAGACCCAGTACTTC
few | TRBJ1-1 | TRBV6-6 | . | 13 | CASRSGTLFEAFF | TGTGCCAGCAGATCCGGGACCTTATTTGAAGCTTTCTTT
. | TRBJ2-1 | TRBV6-2/TRBV6-3 | TRBD2 | 20 | CASSYPPGLAGPSSYNEQFF | TGTGCCAGCAGTTACCCCCCCGGACTAGCGGGACCGAGCTCCTACAATGAGCAGTTCTTC
many | TRBJ1-1 | TRBV7-9 | TRBD1 | 16 | CASSLGGTGGFTEAFF | TGTGCCAGCAGCTTAGGCGGGACAGGGGGCTTCACTGAAGCTTTCTTT
. | TRBJ2-6 | TRBV7-9 | . | 18 | CASGLSGTLSSGANVLTF | TGTGCCAGCGGATTATCCGGGACACTGAGCTCTGGGGCCAACGTCCTGACTTTC
many | TRBJ1-2 | TRBV12-3/TRBV12-4 | . | 13 | CASSRTGPYGYTF | TGTGCCAGCTCCAGGACGGGGCCCTATGGCTACACCTTC